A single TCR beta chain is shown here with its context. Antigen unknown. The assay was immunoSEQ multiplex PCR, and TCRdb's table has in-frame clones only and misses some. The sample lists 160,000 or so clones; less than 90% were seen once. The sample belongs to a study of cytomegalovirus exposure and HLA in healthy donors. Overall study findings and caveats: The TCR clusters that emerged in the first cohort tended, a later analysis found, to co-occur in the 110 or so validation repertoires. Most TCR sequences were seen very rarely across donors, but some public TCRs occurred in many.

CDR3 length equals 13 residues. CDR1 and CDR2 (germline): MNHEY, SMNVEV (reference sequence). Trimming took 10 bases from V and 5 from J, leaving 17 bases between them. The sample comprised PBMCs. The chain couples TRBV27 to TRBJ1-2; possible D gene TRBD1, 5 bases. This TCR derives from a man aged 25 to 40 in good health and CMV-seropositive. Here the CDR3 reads CATTTAGGYGYTF. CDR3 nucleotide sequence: TGTGCCACCACCACCGCGGGGGGATATGGCTACACCTTC.